The source of this T cell receptor (beta chain) is a study of patients with pleural tuberculosis. This clonotype was seen more than once but under ten times. Each CDR3 protein gets one entry after TCRdb re-called the reads with MiXCR. Among about 50,000 distinct CDR3 sequences, less than 9.5% were seen once, and the ten largest hold around 15%. The TCR was taken from a human donor with pleural tuberculosis.

The CDR3: CASWGRERNNEQFF. CDR3 DNA sequence: TGTGCCAGTTGGGGGAGGGAGAGGAACAATGAGCAGTTCTTC. The V call is TRBV12-3 or TRBV12-4, the J call TRBJ2-1; the match to TRBD2 covers 7 bases. The CDR3 contains 14 residues. V dropped 9 bases and J dropped 5; count of bases not matched to a gene: 10.